A single sample is the source of the 27 T cell receptor beta chains below, sequenced in a study of T cell responses to AZD1222 COVID-19 vaccine. Only in-frame clones appear in the TCRdb table, and some are missing; sequencing was by immunoSEQ multiplex PCR. The sample records fewer than 110,000 clones, about 90% being singletons. Source: peripheral blood, taken 28 days after the second AZD1222 dose. The source is an adult who received the AZD1222 COVID-19 vaccine.

The chain combines TRBV12-3 or TRBV12-4 with TRBJ2-1; 8 nucleotides match TRBD1. V shed 10 bases, J shed 7 bases, and the junction held 9 bases outside the gene matches. The CDR3 contains 13 residues. The CDR3 region is CATAGQGANEQFF. The CDR3 region has the DNA TGTGCCACCGCCGGGCAGGGGGCAAATGAGCAGTTCTTC.

CDR3 bases: TGTGCCAGCAGAACCCCGGGACAGGGCCACTACGAGCAGTACTTC. Translation: CASRTPGQGHYEQYF. The chain has TRBV27 and TRBJ2-7; 9 nucleotides line up with TRBD1. CDR1 and CDR2 (germline): MNHEY, SMNVEV (reference sequence). V trimming: 6 bases; J trimming: 3 bases; junction bases outside the gene matches: 9. This CDR3 has 15 residues.

The chain combines TRBV2 with TRBJ1-1; 8 bases map to TRBD1. The V gene's germline CDR1 is SNHLY and CDR2 FYNNEI. The CDR3 consists of 14 residues. V shed 4 bases, J shed 3 bases, and the junction held 4 bases outside the gene matches. The CDR3 here is CASSVAGGHTEAFF. In nucleotides, the CDR3 is TGTGCCAGCAGTGTGGCAGGGGGCCACACTGAAGCTTTCTTT.

This clone has a single count. This chain joins TRBV4-3 and TRBJ2-7, with 7 positions matching TRBD1. Germline V gene sequence: CDR1 LGHNA, CDR2 YSLEER. The CDR3 is 15 amino acids. Trimming took 4 bases from V and 1 from J; bases not matched to a gene: 7. The CDR3 coding sequence is TGCGCCAGCAGCCGAACCGGGACAGCTTCCTACGAGCAGTACTTC. Encoded protein: CASSRTGTASYEQYF.

The J gene is TRBJ2-7, the V gene TRBV4-1; a weak D match, TRBD2 (6 bases). The length of the CDR3 is 12 residues. The germline CDR1 and CDR2 sequences are MGHRA and YSYEKL. V lost 9 bases and J lost 2, with 11 bases in between. Written as DNA, the CDR3 is TGCGCCAGTCGCGGAGGGGCCTACGAGCAGTACTTC. Amino acid sequence: CASRGGAYEQYF.

This clone was counted only a few times. The rearrangement links TRBV5-4 to TRBJ2-2, with unresolved D. V was shortened by 2 bases and J by 8 bases, with 10 bases between the two germline ends. The CDR3 sequence is 13 residues long. Germline V gives CDR1 SGHNT, CDR2 YYREEE (reference sequence). The CDR3 sequence: CASSFIVGGELFF. CDR3 DNA: TGTGCCAGCAGCTTTATTGTTGGGGGGGAGCTGTTTTTT. Full variable domain (missing parts from reference TRBV5-4 and TRBJ2-2): ETGVTQSPTHLIKTRGQQVTLRCSSQSGHNTVSWYQQALGQGPQFIFQYYREEENGRGNFPPRFSGLQFPNYSSELNVNALELDDSALYLCASSFIVGGELFFGEGSRLTVL.

V usage is TRBV5-1 and J usage is TRBJ2-3; 9 positions agree with TRBD2. The V and J ends lost 4 bases and 4 bases, in that order; junction bases with no gene match: 10. CDR3 length: 16 residues. Germline V CDR1 and CDR2: SGHRS, YFSETQ. The CDR3 protein is CASSQKLAGGADTQYF. CDR3 nucleotide sequence: TGCGCCAGCAGCCAAAAACTAGCGGGCGGGGCAGATACGCAGTATTTT.

This chain links TRBV6-1 with TRBJ1-1, with D tentatively TRBD1 (5 bases). Germline V gene sequence: CDR1 MNHNS, CDR2 SASEGT. The CDR3 totals 14 residues. V was trimmed by 2 bases and J by 0 bases, leaving 7 bases between them. The CDR3 reads CASSERGMNTEAFF. The CDR3 nucleotides are TGTGCCAGCAGTGAACGGGGGATGAACACTGAAGCTTTCTTT.

Written as DNA, the CDR3 is TGTGCCAGCAGTCCAATAGCGGGGGGGCGGGAGACCCAGTACTTC. Translating it yields CASSPIAGGRETQYF. The chain has TRBV2 and TRBJ2-5, with 11 bases that match TRBD2. The CDR3 is 15 residues long. Germline trimming cut 5 bases from V and 5 bases from J; bases unmatched to any gene: 7. Germline V lookup: CDR1 SNHLY, CDR2 FYNNEI.

This clone showed up just a few times. The V and J genes are TRBV10-3 and TRBJ2-3; D is possibly TRBD2 (6 bases). This CDR3 has 18 amino acids. The germline V gene encodes CDR1 ENHRY and CDR2 SYGVKD. Between the trimmed V and J ends, which lost 5 bases and 0 bases, there was a span of 21 bases. CDR3 sequence reads: CAISRVRASGGSTDTQYF. Written as DNA, the CDR3 is TGTGCCATCAGTCGAGTCAGGGCAAGCGGAGGGAGCACAGATACGCAGTATTTT.

This clone was picked up many times. The V gene is TRBV25-1, the J gene TRBJ2-1; the match to TRBD1 covers 9 bases. Per germline, CDR1 MGHDK and CDR2 SYGVNS. The CDR3 has 13 amino acids. After removal of 4 bases from V and 8 bases from J, the junction contained 3 bases not matched to a gene. This CDR3 reads CASSGQGGYEQFF. The CDR3 nucleotides read TGTGCCAGCAGTGGACAGGGGGGATATGAGCAGTTCTTC.

The V and J genes are TRBV24-1 and TRBJ2-2, with D perhaps matching TRBD1 or TRBD2 (6 bases each). Germline V gene sequence: CDR1 KGHDR, CDR2 SFDVKD. The V end lost 5 bases, the J end lost 3 bases, and 12 bases lay between the germline ends. The CDR3 is 15 amino acids. In nucleotides, the CDR3 is TGTGCCACCAGTGTAGGGGGAGGTTACACCGGGGAGCTGTTTTTT. Its protein product is CATSVGGGYTGELFF.

V gene TRBV27 combines with J gene TRBJ2-3; 9 nucleotides agree with TRBD2. Germline V gene lookup returns CDR1 MNHEY and CDR2 SMNVEV (reference sequence). Unmatched junction bases numbered 5, after V lost 4 bases and J lost 6 bases. The CDR3 contains 14 residues. The CDR3 DNA reads TGTGCCAGCAGTTGGCGGGAGGGCTTGGATACGCAGTATTTT. As protein: CASSWREGLDTQYF.

The genes are TRBV19 and TRBJ2-7, with 10 bases matching TRBD2. Germline loops: CDR1 LNHDA, CDR2 SQIVND (reference sequence). The CDR3 has 15 amino acids. V gave up 5 bases and J gave up 4 bases; unmatched junction bases: 8. Here the CDR3 DNA reads TGTGCCAGTAGTTTGGTGGCTAGCGGGAGTTACGAGCAGTACTTC. Amino acids: CASSLVASGSYEQYF.

The chain links TRBV19 to TRBJ2-7, with 10 bases that match TRBD2. Looked up from germline, CDR1 is LNHDA and CDR2 is SQIVND (reference sequence). Unmatched junction bases numbered 1, after V lost 3 bases and J lost 2 bases. CDR3 size: 14 residues. The CDR3 loop is CASSITSGAYEQYF. The DNA of the CDR3 is TGTGCCAGTAGTATCACTAGCGGGGCCTACGAGCAGTACTTC.

The chain links TRBV19 to TRBJ2-3; the match to TRBD2 covers 7 bases. After removal of 4 bases from V and 4 bases from J, the junction contained 2 bases not matched to a gene. CDR1 LNHDA and CDR2 SQIVND come from the germline V gene (reference sequence). The CDR3 runs to 13 residues. The CDR3 sequence is CASSTGGADTQYF. DNA for the CDR3: TGTGCCAGTAGTACGGGGGGTGCAGATACGCAGTATTTT.

V gene TRBV28 combines with J gene TRBJ2-7; either TRBD1 or TRBD2 may fit D (6 bases each). Germline V gives CDR1 MDHEN, CDR2 SYDVKM. The V end was cut by 5 bases, the J end by 1 base, with 15 bases between. The CDR3 loop spans 15 amino acids. CDR3 coding DNA: TGTGCCAGCAGTCCGCCGGGGGCCCCTTCCTACGAGCAGTACTTC. This gives the protein CASSPPGAPSYEQYF.

The CDR3 protein is CASRTGGADTQYF. The CDR3 DNA reads TGCGCCAGCAGAACCGGGGGGGCGGATACGCAGTATTTT. The chain is built from TRBV5-1 and TRBJ2-3, with 8 bases aligning to TRBD2. The CDR3 totals 13 residues. Germline values: CDR1 SGHRS, CDR2 YFSETQ. V dropped 5 bases and J dropped 6; count of bases not matched to a gene: 5.

V and J are TRBV7-2 and TRBJ2-2, with D possibly being TRBD1 or TRBD2 (6 bases each). V was pared by 1 base and J by 3 bases, with 15 bases between. The CDR3 covers 17 residues. Germline CDR1 and CDR2: SGHTA and FQGNSA. CDR3 amino acids: CASSLEGGQIYTGELFF. CDR3 DNA: TGTGCCAGCAGCTTAGAGGGGGGACAAATCTACACCGGGGAGCTGTTTTTT.

This sequence joins TRBV5-8 and TRBJ1-6; D is unresolved. The V gene's germline CDR1 is SGHTS and CDR2 YDEGEE. V lost 4 bases and J lost 9, with 17 bases in between. This CDR3 is 15 amino acids long. The CDR3 is CASSRDGVRGSPLHF. The CDR3 DNA sequence: TGTGCCAGCAGCCGGGATGGGGTCCGGGGTTCACCCCTCCACTTT.

The J gene is TRBJ2-1, the V gene TRBV20-1; 9 nucleotides agree with TRBD1. Germline CDR1 DFQATT, CDR2 SNEGSKA (reference sequence). Unmatched junction bases numbered 10, after V lost 6 bases and J lost 16 bases. The CDR3 extends over 11 amino acids. CDR3 protein: CSAGTGTGLFF. The CDR3 DNA is TGCAGTGCCGGAACCGGGACAGGGTTATTCTTC.

The J gene is TRBJ2-1, the V gene TRBV2, with TRBD2 as a possible D gene (5 bases). CDR3 length equals 14 residues. V was cut by 0 bases and J by 9 bases, with 12 bases left in between. Germline V gene lookup returns CDR1 SNHLY and CDR2 FYNNEI. This chain's CDR3 is CASSEALLAGEQFF. CDR3 nucleotides: TGTGCCAGCAGTGAAGCGCTTTTGGCGGGTGAGCAGTTCTTC.

J is TRBJ1-2 and V is TRBV27, with 8 bases that match TRBD1. The germline gives CDR1 MNHEY, CDR2 SMNVEV (reference sequence). This CDR3 comprises 17 residues. V lost 3 bases and J lost 4; bases outside the gene matches: 13. CDR3 nucleotides: TGTGCCAGCAGTTTTGGCAGGGGGCAATATCAGAGCTATGGCTACACCTTC. Its protein product is CASSFGRGQYQSYGYTF.

V is TRBV7-3 and J is TRBJ1-2, with unresolved D. Germline V gene data show CDR1 as SGHTA and CDR2 as FQGTGA. Trimming pared 0 bases from V and 8 bases from J, leaving 16 bases between. The CDR3 has 15 residues. CDR3 bases: TGTGCCAGCAGCTTAACCCCCGGGTCCTCGGGAGGCTACACCTTC. Translation gives CASSLTPGSSGGYTF.

The CDR3 reads CASSRQREETQYF. In nucleotides, the CDR3 is TGTGCCAGCAGTAGACAGCGCGAAGAGACCCAGTACTTC. This sequence joins TRBV6-2 or TRBV6-3 and TRBJ2-5, with D possibly matching TRBD1 (5 bases). The CDR3 has 13 residues. V was shortened by 5 bases and J by 3 bases, with 10 bases between the two germline ends. Germline loops: CDR1 MNHEY, CDR2 SVGEGT.

CDR3 sequence: CASSLLTGTLGYTF. In nucleotides, the CDR3 is TGTGCCAGCAGCCTATTAACAGGGACGTTAGGCTACACCTTC. The V call is TRBV7-8, the J call TRBJ1-2, with D possibly matching TRBD1 (6 bases). Trimming took off 5 bases at V and 8 bases at J, with 18 bases between the two ends. This CDR3 is 14 amino acids long. Looked up from germline, CDR1 is SGHVS and CDR2 is FQNEAQ.

V is TRBV6-6 and J is TRBJ2-7; no definite D call. V shed 0 bases and J shed 5 bases, with 14 bases lying between them. The CDR3 runs 15 residues. Looked up from germline, CDR1 is MNHNY and CDR2 is SVGAGI (reference sequence). CDR3 nucleotides: TGTGCCAGCAGTTACTCGGGGATTGACCGAAACGAGCAGTACTTC. Protein: CASSYSGIDRNEQYF.